This entry features one TCR beta chain sequence. No antigen is known for it. Base quality data are lacking; no much larger clone is found one base away. Each collaborating institution followed its own protocols to collect whole blood in K2EDTA tubes. For TCRbeta analysis, collaborators shipped samples as frozen whole blood, isolated PBMCs, or DNA extracted from either of those sample types. TCRbeta CDR3 regions were amplified from genomic DNA by means of the immunoSEQ Assay, a bias-controlled multiplex PCR. The original methods were these. Nucleated cell counts per sample were estimated from amplification of reference gene primers within the assay. Sequence reads were collapsed and filtered to measure the absolute abundance of every unique TCRbeta CDR3 rearrangement. For each sample, productive Simpson clonality was calculated as the square root of Simpson's diversity index across productive rearrangements. TCRdb retrieved this table from immuneACCESS and kept in-frame rearrangements only. Not all clones are present; in checked studies, unresolved V genes account for under half, and no reason is known for the remainder. The DNA was the basis for D and trimming; V, J and clone size are from that table. The sample table lists about 15,000 clones, 80% to 90% of them with a count of one. The ten top clones hold just under 35% of the sample.

The sample comes from a study of blood T cell repertoires in COVID-19 (dated by TCRdb to between 2020 and 2021). Notes on the research overall: Samples from collaborators originated in the United States, Italy and Spain and spanned both the acute and convalescent phases of COVID-19. The material from the prospective study consisted of cDNA or gDNA derived from T cells, B-cell-depleted T cells, or PBMCs. Deeply sampled blood TCRbeta repertoires from subjects exposed to, actively infected with, or recovered from COVID-19 were included in the dataset. A freely available public database, intended as a resource for researchers studying the immune response to SARS-CoV-2, is where the repertoires were released. Samples came from the ongoing ImmuneRACE study (first 160 participants) plus 1,254 subjects from 6 global collaborators. Nearly every sample came with metadata listing a de-identified subject ID, COVID-19 status, age in years and sex. HLA class I and class II types, where available, came from metadata supplied by the sample provider rather than from assay-based typing.

General conclusions and limits of the study: The quantity of clinical and demographic metadata differed by source and by participant and was supplied without curation.

The V end loses 2 bases and the J end loses 4 bases, and a stretch of 5 bases separates them. There are 13 amino acids in the CDR3, from cysteine to phenylalanine inclusive. Only the CDR3 DNA is retained, 39 bases long and in frame from the first base. The CDR1 and CDR2 encoded by the germline V gene (reference sequence) are LNHNV and YYDKDF. The TCR originated in an older man in a cohort sampled during active COVID-19. The sequenced sample was peripheral blood. The chain joins TRBV15 to TRBJ1-4; the D segment cannot be called with confidence. The DNA sequence reads TGTGCCACCAGCAGATCGAGTAATGAAAAACTGTTTTTT. This sequence encodes CATSRSSNEKLFF.